This T cell receptor beta chain came from a study of response to subunit inactivated influenza vaccine. The study's findings and limits: Each seasonal flu vaccination may recruit only limited new T cells, authors suggested.

Concerning this clonotype itself: Its target is unknown.

The CDR3 loop spans 14 amino acids. The V and J ends lost 5 bases and 2 bases respectively, with 9 bases between them. TCRdb re-derived calls from the RT-PCR reads in MiXCR, one entry per CDR3 protein. The sample includes some 600,000 distinct CDR3 sequences, 12% to 15% of them seen just once. This chain joins TRBV12-3 or TRBV12-4 and TRBJ2-2; D is uncertain. This TCR came from a man aged 50 to 59 who received an inactivated influenza vaccine. This material consisted of PBMCs from blood, taken less than 15 days before vaccination. In nucleotides, the CDR3 is TGTGCCAGCAGTCCAATATCTAACACCGGGGAGCTGTTTTTT. Translated: CASSPISNTGELFF.